The sequence of this T cell receptor (beta chain) was determined in a study of T cell responses to AZD1222 COVID-19 vaccine. Measured with immunoSEQ multiplex PCR; TCRdb has only the in-frame clones, and not every one. This sample has under 150,000 clones, with roughly 90% found just once. The CDR3 covers 13 residues. With V trimmed by 10 bases and J by 5 bases, 5 bases remained unmatched. Germline values: CDR1 SGHVS, CDR2 FNYEAQ. Whole-study findings and limits: Among AZD1222 vaccinees, only six or seven were seropositive at baseline. Sampled repertoires all dated from after the peak T cell response. There were mostly white British donors and more females than males, and clonal diversity was possibly underestimated. Nearly half of spike-specific TCRs reportedly go after variant regions that carry no mutations.

Details on this clone: Its antigen is currently unknown.

The rearrangement joins TRBV7-6 to TRBJ1-6, with 7 bases matching TRBD1. Sequences were derived from peripheral blood, sampled 28 days after the second AZD1222 dose. This sequence originates from an adult who received the AZD1222 COVID-19 vaccine. CDR3 coding DNA: TGTGCCACCACGACAGGGAATAATTCACCCCTCCACTTT. Protein sequence: CATTTGNNSPLHF.